A selection of T cell receptor beta chains follows, all from one sample in a study of breast tumors, draining lymph nodes, adjacent tissues. TCRdb ran MiXCR on the multiplex PCR reads and lists one entry per CDR3 protein. This table holds under 350,000 distinct CDR3 sequences, around 30% found once. The sequenced material came from axillary lymph node tissue. These receptors were collected from a female donor with breast cancer. Some clones in this sample may be carry-over from other donors' samples. Both conserved end residues are part of each CDR3. A D gene is named only where the DNA matches it firmly. Size tells how often a clone was seen (once, few, many) or the class of an expanded clone, and some rows leave it out.

V,J,size,D,CDR3,DNA
TRBV5-1,TRBJ2-2,many,-,CASMAPNTGELFF,TGCGCCAGCATGGCCCCCAACACCGGGGAGCTGTTTTTT
TRBV6-6,TRBJ1-3,-,-,CASSPNPPHHPGNTIYF,TGTGCCAGCAGCCCAAACCCGCCCCATCACCCTGGAAACACCATATATTTT
TRBV19,TRBJ2-2,many,TRBD1,CASSNQGAVTGELFF,TGTGCCAGTAGTAACCAGGGGGCGGTCACCGGGGAGCTGTTTTTT
TRBV25-1,TRBJ2-1,many,TRBD2,CASSELSGRADEQFF,TGTGCCAGCAGTGAACTTAGCGGGAGGGCCGATGAGCAGTTCTTC
TRBV2,TRBJ2-7,-,TRBD2,CASSGLAGGPYGQYF,TGTGCCAGCAGTGGTCTTGCGGGAGGGCCCTATGGGCAGTACTTC
TRBV11-2,TRBJ2-5,many,TRBD2,CASSSGSGRVEETQYF,TGTGCCAGCAGCTCAGGAAGCGGGAGGGTGGAAGAGACCCAGTACTTC
TRBV10-2,TRBJ2-1,many,-,CASSGRNYNEQFF,TGCGCCAGCAGTGGGCGCAACTACAATGAGCAGTTCTTC
TRBV19,TRBJ2-4,many,-,CASSPNPRGNIQYF,TGTGCCAGTAGTCCCAACCCCCGGGGGAACATTCAGTACTTC
TRBV7-9,TRBJ2-7,many,TRBD2,CASSLGGLAGVEQYF,TGTGCCAGCAGCTTAGGCGGGCTAGCGGGAGTCGAGCAGTACTTC
TRBV29-1,TRBJ2-5,many,-,CSAPQGGGLQETQYF,TGCAGCGCTCCACAAGGGGGTGGGTTGCAAGAGACCCAGTACTTC
TRBV12-3/TRBV12-4,TRBJ2-2,many,TRBD2,CATHSGRSAGELFF,TGTGCCACCCATAGCGGGAGGTCCGCCGGGGAGCTGTTTTTT
TRBV10-3,TRBJ2-2,many,TRBD2,CAIRREPGGNTGELFF,TGTGCCATCAGGCGGGAGCCCGGAGGGAACACCGGGGAGCTGTTTTTT
TRBV20-1,TRBJ2-3,many,-,CSARDDTSRETQYF,TGCAGTGCTAGAGACGATACCTCTAGAGAGACGCAGTATTTT
TRBV19,TRBJ2-1,many,-,CASQIAVSDNEQFF,TGTGCCAGCCAAATAGCGGTTTCGGACAATGAGCAGTTCTTC
TRBV20-1,TRBJ2-1,many,-,CSARDPRGSYNEQFF,TGCAGTGCTAGAGATCCTCGGGGCTCCTACAATGAGCAGTTCTTC
TRBV9,TRBJ1-3,many,TRBD1,CASSVTSGQGTGNTIYF,TGTGCCAGCAGCGTAACGTCTGGACAGGGAACCGGAAACACCATATATTTT
TRBV7-9,TRBJ1-2,many,TRBD1,CASSLGRGQSDGYTF,TGTGCCAGCAGCTTGGGCCGGGGACAGTCGGATGGCTACACCTTC
TRBV5-1,TRBJ2-2,-,-,CASRGGNTGELFF,TGCGCCAGCAGGGGTGGAAACACCGGGGAGCTGTTTTTT
TRBV29-1,TRBJ2-2,many,-,CSAIAANTGGLFF,TGCAGCGCAATAGCGGCGAACACCGGGGGGCTGTTTTTT
TRBV15,TRBJ1-3,many,-,CATQMGGRNTIYF,TGTGCCACCCAAATGGGGGGGCGGAACACCATATATTTT
TRBV13,TRBJ2-7,many,-,CASSWQSGLEYEQYF,TGTGCCAGCAGCTGGCAGAGCGGCCTGGAGTACGAGCAGTACTTC
TRBV10-3,TRBJ1-1,-,TRBD1,CAIRSTGEGTEAFF,TGTGCCATCAGGTCGACAGGGGAAGGGACTGAAGCTTTCTTT
TRBV4-3,TRBJ2-7,many,-,CASSFDGRTYEQYF,TGCGCCAGCAGTTTCGACGGGCGGACCTACGAGCAGTACTTC
TRBV2,TRBJ2-2,-,TRBD2,CASSAAGLAGWNTGELFF,TGTGCCAGCAGCGCAGCGGGGCTAGCGGGGTGGAACACCGGGGAGCTGTTTTTT
TRBV2,TRBJ2-1,many,-,CASSGAVEQFF,TGTGCCAGCAGTGGTGCGGTAGAGCAGTTCTTC
TRBV11-2,TRBJ2-1,many,-,CASRVLDEQFF,TGTGCCAGCAGGGTACTAGATGAGCAGTTCTTC
TRBV5-8,TRBJ1-4,many,-,CASSPQGRTNEKLFF,TGTGCCAGCAGCCCCCAGGGGAGAACTAATGAAAAACTGTTTTTT
TRBV29-1,TRBJ1-4,-,-,CSEGTVDEKLFF,TGCAGCGAGGGGACGGTGGATGAAAAACTGTTTTTT
TRBV11-2,TRBJ2-5,many,TRBD2,CASSPGLAETQYF,TGTGCCAGCAGCCCGGGACTAGCGGAGACCCAGTACTTC
TRBV28,TRBJ1-4,-,TRBD1,CASSLGQGINEKLFF,TGTGCCAGCAGCCTGGGACAGGGGATTAATGAAAAACTGTTTTTT
TRBV9,TRBJ1-4,many,-,CASSAGINEKLFF,TGTGCCAGCAGCGCGGGAATTAATGAAAAACTGTTTTTT
TRBV10-1,TRBJ1-5,many,-,CASSEIPEGTQHF,TGCGCCAGCAGCGAAATTCCAGAGGGGACCCAGCATTTT
TRBV29-1,TRBJ1-1,-,-,CSVPGENTEAFF,TGCAGCGTTCCGGGCGAGAACACTGAAGCTTTCTTT
TRBV7-2,TRBJ2-7,many,TRBD2,CASNEAGVFEQYF,TGTGCCAGCAATGAGGCGGGAGTCTTCGAGCAGTACTTC
TRBV11-2,TRBJ2-7,many,TRBD1,CASSLGTGVYF,TGTGCCAGCAGCTTAGGGACAGGGGTGTACTTC
TRBV11-3,TRBJ2-7,many,TRBD1,CASSLLTGTGAHEQYF,TGTGCCAGCAGCCTCCTCACCGGGACAGGGGCCCACGAGCAGTACTTC
TRBV7-8,TRBJ1-6,-,-,CVGSLDRTESPLHF,TGTGTCGGCAGCTTAGATAGGACGGAATCACCCCTCCACTTT
TRBV29-1,TRBJ2-2,-,-,CSSRQNTGELFF,TGCAGCTCACGTCAGAACACCGGGGAGCTGTTTTTT
TRBV2,TRBJ2-3,-,TRBD2,CASSVGTSGSTDTQYF,TGTGCCAGCAGTGTCGGGACTAGCGGGAGTACAGATACGCAGTATTTC
TRBV5-4,TRBJ2-1,-,-,CASSWGPNNEQFF,TGTGCCAGCAGCTGGGGACCAAACAATGAGCAGTTCTTC
TRBV27,TRBJ2-7,few,-,CASSLGQTGYEQYF,TGTGCCAGCAGTTTAGGACAGACCGGCTACGAGCAGTACTTC
TRBV30,TRBJ1-2,-,-,CAWSRRAGDYGYTF,TGTGCCTGGAGTAGGAGGGCAGGAGACTATGGCTACACCTTC
TRBV20-1,TRBJ1-2,many,-,CSAREATLGYGYTF,TGCAGTGCTAGAGAGGCCACCTTGGGCTATGGCTACACCTTC
TRBV2,TRBJ1-5,many,TRBD1,CASSPTGSDQPQHF,TGTGCCAGCAGTCCGACAGGGTCCGATCAGCCCCAGCATTTT
TRBV5-1,TRBJ2-3,many,TRBD1,CARTGGSTDTQYF,TGCGCCAGAACAGGGGGGAGCACAGATACGCAGTATTTT
TRBV2,TRBJ2-2,-,TRBD1,CAKQGAGTGELFF,TGTGCAAAACAGGGGGCGGGCACCGGGGAGCTGTTTTTT
TRBV5-1,TRBJ2-3,many,TRBD1,CASSRRPGGATHLTDTQYF,TGCGCCAGCAGCCGCCGACCAGGGGGCGCAACCCATCTCACAGATACGCAGTATTTT
TRBV25-1,TRBJ2-1,once,-,CASSEPGKTDTYNEQFF,TGTGCCAGCAGTGAACCGGGAAAGACAGACACCTACAATGAGCAGTTCTTC
TRBV12-3/TRBV12-4,TRBJ2-7,many,TRBD1,CASSRRVDRGGHEQYF,TGTGCCAGCAGTAGGAGGGTAGACAGGGGCGGCCACGAGCAGTACTTC
TRBV6-5,TRBJ1-2,many,TRBD1,CASIKQGRGNGYTF,TGTGCCAGCATTAAGCAGGGCAGGGGGAATGGCTACACCTTC
TRBV12-3/TRBV12-4,TRBJ2-3,many,-,CASSLVAGRLGTDTQYF,TGTGCCAGCAGTTTAGTGGCAGGGAGATTAGGTACAGATACGCAGTATTTT
TRBV6-5,TRBJ2-1,few,TRBD2,CASSYSTGLAGNEQFF,TGTGCCAGCAGTTATTCTACAGGACTAGCGGGCAATGAGCAGTTCTTC
TRBV10-3,TRBJ2-7,many,-,CAISASDYEQYF,TGTGCCATCAGTGCGTCAGATTACGAGCAGTACTTC